This is a list of T cell receptor beta chains from one sample in a study of shared clonotypes between healthy human individuals. Profiled with immunoSEQ multiplex PCR; TCRdb holds only in-frame clones, not every one. The sample contains 1,500,000 or so clones, roughly 96% of which appear only once. The sample comprised naive CD4+ T cells sorted from blood. Receptor source: a young man in good health. Both conserved end residues are part of each CDR3. Each record gives: clone size, J gene, V gene, D gene, CDR3 DNA, CDR3 protein. A D gene is named only where the DNA matches it firmly. Size values are once, few and many counts, or a class for expanded clones, and some rows have none.

clone size: .
J gene: TRBJ2-2
V gene: TRBV2
D gene: TRBD1
CDR3 DNA: TGTGCCAGCACCCCTACAGGGGACACCGGGGAGCTGTTTTTT
CDR3 protein: CASTPTGDTGELFF

clone size: .
J gene: TRBJ1-4
V gene: TRBV18
D gene: .
CDR3 DNA: TGTGCCAGCTCACCCTTAGTACCTACTGAAAAACTGTTTTTT
CDR3 protein: CASSPLVPTEKLFF

clone size: .
J gene: TRBJ2-7
V gene: TRBV28
D gene: TRBD2
CDR3 DNA: TGTGCCAGCAGTTCCCCCAGTGGCCTAGCGGGAGTGGGGCAGTACTTC
CDR3 protein: CASSSPSGLAGVGQYF

clone size: .
J gene: TRBJ2-3
V gene: TRBV7-2
D gene: .
CDR3 DNA: TGTGCCAGCAGTATAGGGGCTACGCAGTATTTT
CDR3 protein: CASSIGATQYF

clone size: .
J gene: TRBJ2-7
V gene: TRBV6-1
D gene: TRBD1
CDR3 DNA: TGTGCCAGCAGTGAAGCGCAGGACAGGGGGAGGTACGAGCAGTACTTC
CDR3 protein: CASSEAQDRGRYEQYF

clone size: .
J gene: TRBJ2-5
V gene: TRBV4-1
D gene: TRBD1
CDR3 DNA: TGCGCCAGCAGCCAGGGGACAGGGGGATTGCAGGAGACCCAGTACTTC
CDR3 protein: CASSQGTGGLQETQYF

clone size: .
J gene: TRBJ2-7
V gene: TRBV18
D gene: TRBD1
CDR3 DNA: TGTGCCAGCTCACCTTTGGGACAGGGCTACGAGCAGTACTTC
CDR3 protein: CASSPLGQGYEQYF

clone size: once
J gene: TRBJ1-3
V gene: TRBV5-5
D gene: .
CDR3 DNA: TGTGCCAGCAGCTTGGGGCCAGGGCGTTGGAACACCATATATTTT
CDR3 protein: CASSLGPGRWNTIYF

clone size: .
J gene: TRBJ2-3
V gene: TRBV9
D gene: .
CDR3 DNA: TGTGCCAGCAGCGCCTTTATGAGCTCTAGCACAGATACGCAGTATTTT
CDR3 protein: CASSAFMSSSTDTQYF

clone size: .
J gene: TRBJ2-1
V gene: TRBV28
D gene: TRBD1
CDR3 DNA: TGTGCCAGCAACCGCCAGGGGGCGCGGTACCATGAGCAGTTCTTC
CDR3 protein: CASNRQGARYHEQFF

clone size: .
J gene: TRBJ2-2
V gene: TRBV9
D gene: .
CDR3 DNA: TGTGCCAGCAGCGTAGAGGGACCATCCACCGGGGAGCTGTTTTTT
CDR3 protein: CASSVEGPSTGELFF

clone size: .
J gene: TRBJ1-2
V gene: TRBV7-3
D gene: .
CDR3 DNA: TGTGCCAGCAGTAAAGTCCCGGGCAACTATGGCTACACCTTC
CDR3 protein: CASSKVPGNYGYTF

clone size: .
J gene: TRBJ2-7
V gene: TRBV5-1
D gene: .
CDR3 DNA: TGCGCCAGCAGCTTACGAGGGGGCTACGAGCAGTACTTC
CDR3 protein: CASSLRGGYEQYF

clone size: once
J gene: TRBJ2-1
V gene: TRBV10-2
D gene: .
CDR3 DNA: TGCGCCAGCAGTGGATCCCCTCGGGCAATTGAGCAGTTCTTC
CDR3 protein: CASSGSPRAIEQFF

clone size: .
J gene: TRBJ1-5
V gene: TRBV27
D gene: .
CDR3 DNA: TGTGCCAGCAGTCGAACAGGGCGCCGCAATCAGCCCCAGCATTTT
CDR3 protein: CASSRTGRRNQPQHF

clone size: .
J gene: TRBJ2-7
V gene: TRBV25-1
D gene: TRBD1
CDR3 DNA: TGTGCCAGCAGTGCGTGGACAGGGGGCAAGCAGTACTTC
CDR3 protein: CASSAWTGGKQYF

clone size: .
J gene: TRBJ2-1
V gene: TRBV19
D gene: .
CDR3 DNA: TGTGCCAGTAGGCCTGGAGGGGGGACTGGAGCCTACAATGAGCAGTTCTTC
CDR3 protein: CASRPGGGTGAYNEQFF

clone size: .
J gene: TRBJ2-7
V gene: TRBV15
D gene: .
CDR3 DNA: TGTGCCACCAGCAGAGCGGGAGAGCAGTACTTC
CDR3 protein: CATSRAGEQYF

clone size: .
J gene: TRBJ2-2
V gene: TRBV4-2
D gene: .
CDR3 DNA: TGTGCCAGCAGCCAAGATATGAGGAGGGGCACCGGGGAGCTGTTTTTT
CDR3 protein: CASSQDMRRGTGELFF

clone size: .
J gene: TRBJ2-1
V gene: TRBV5-4
D gene: .
CDR3 DNA: TGTGCCAGCAGCTTCGGTCAACTCTCCTACAATGAGCAGTTCTTC
CDR3 protein: CASSFGQLSYNEQFF

clone size: .
J gene: TRBJ2-1
V gene: TRBV7-8
D gene: TRBD2
CDR3 DNA: TGTGCCAGCAGCAACGGACTAGCGGGAGCAACCTACAATGAGCAGTTCTTC
CDR3 protein: CASSNGLAGATYNEQFF

clone size: .
J gene: TRBJ1-3
V gene: TRBV11-2
D gene: .
CDR3 DNA: TGTGCCAGCAGCTCTTACTCTGGAAACACCATATATTTT
CDR3 protein: CASSSYSGNTIYF

clone size: .
J gene: TRBJ2-1
V gene: TRBV29-1
D gene: .
CDR3 DNA: TGCAGCGTTGAGACAAACTTGGACAATGAGCAGTTCTTC
CDR3 protein: CSVETNLDNEQFF

clone size: once
J gene: TRBJ1-2
V gene: TRBV5-1
D gene: TRBD1
CDR3 DNA: TGCGCCAGCAGCCCTACAGGGGGCGAAGTCTATGGCTACACCTTC
CDR3 protein: CASSPTGGEVYGYTF

clone size: .
J gene: TRBJ2-1
V gene: TRBV9
D gene: .
CDR3 DNA: TGTGCCAGCAGCGTAGTTTCGGGAAGCGTTGAGCAGTTCTTC
CDR3 protein: CASSVVSGSVEQFF

clone size: once
J gene: TRBJ2-1
V gene: TRBV5-4
D gene: TRBD2
CDR3 DNA: TGTGCCAGCAGCTTACCGGGACTAGGGGATGAGCAGTTCTTC
CDR3 protein: CASSLPGLGDEQFF

clone size: .
J gene: TRBJ2-3
V gene: TRBV7-3
D gene: .
CDR3 DNA: TGTGCCAGCAGCCGCGGAGGGGACAACACAGATACGCAGTATTTT
CDR3 protein: CASSRGGDNTDTQYF

clone size: .
J gene: TRBJ2-7
V gene: TRBV27
D gene: .
CDR3 DNA: TGTGCCAGCAGTTTACGTTTTATTGCTGACAACGAGCAGTACTTC
CDR3 protein: CASSLRFIADNEQYF

clone size: .
J gene: TRBJ2-7
V gene: TRBV28
D gene: TRBD2
CDR3 DNA: TGTGCCAGCAGTCCTAGCGGGTCAAGATTCGAGCAGTACTTC
CDR3 protein: CASSPSGSRFEQYF

clone size: .
J gene: TRBJ2-1
V gene: TRBV18
D gene: TRBD1
CDR3 DNA: TGTGCCAGCTCACGGGGGACCGGGACACAGGGGAACAATGAGCAGTTCTTC
CDR3 protein: CASSRGTGTQGNNEQFF

clone size: .
J gene: TRBJ2-1
V gene: TRBV28
D gene: .
CDR3 DNA: TGTGCCAGCAGTTGGTGGCTCGGTGGCGATGAGCAGTTCTTC
CDR3 protein: CASSWWLGGDEQFF

clone size: .
J gene: TRBJ2-5
V gene: TRBV5-5
D gene: TRBD1
CDR3 DNA: TGTGCCAGCAGCCCGGGACAGGGGCGGGAGACCCAGTACTTC
CDR3 protein: CASSPGQGRETQYF

clone size: .
J gene: TRBJ2-7
V gene: TRBV11-2
D gene: TRBD2
CDR3 DNA: TGTGCCAGCAGCTCCCTACGCGGGAGGGCGAGGGAGCAGTACTTC
CDR3 protein: CASSSLRGRAREQYF